This record concerns one TCR beta chain sequence. Per germline, CDR1 SGHRS and CDR2 YFSETQ. Losses at the gene ends were 3 bases for V and 4 bases for J; bases not matched to a gene: 9. The CDR3 spans 15 residues. The data were taken from a study of blood T cell repertoires in COVID-19. The data were produced by immunoSEQ multiplex PCR, yet TCRdb's version contains in-frame clones alone and is incomplete. Here the sample spans around 470,000 clones, about 90% being singletons. This clonotype was sampled from a man aged 18 to 30 who had recovered from COVID-19. This chain joins TRBV5-1 and TRBJ1-1; 7 bases fit TRBD1. Sequenced input: PBMCs or T cells enriched from blood (not recorded which). The CDR3 DNA reads TGCGCCAGCAGCTCGACAGGGTCGGTGACCACTGAAGCTTTCTTT. This translates into CASSSTGSVTTEAFF. Filled out from reference TRBV5-1 and TRBJ1-1, the complete variable domain reads KAGVTQTPRYLIKTRGQQVTLSCSPISGHRSVSWYQQTPGQGLQFLFEYFSETQRNKGNFPGRFSGRQFSNSRSEMNVSTLELGDSALYLCASSSTGSVTTEAFFGQGTRLTVV.